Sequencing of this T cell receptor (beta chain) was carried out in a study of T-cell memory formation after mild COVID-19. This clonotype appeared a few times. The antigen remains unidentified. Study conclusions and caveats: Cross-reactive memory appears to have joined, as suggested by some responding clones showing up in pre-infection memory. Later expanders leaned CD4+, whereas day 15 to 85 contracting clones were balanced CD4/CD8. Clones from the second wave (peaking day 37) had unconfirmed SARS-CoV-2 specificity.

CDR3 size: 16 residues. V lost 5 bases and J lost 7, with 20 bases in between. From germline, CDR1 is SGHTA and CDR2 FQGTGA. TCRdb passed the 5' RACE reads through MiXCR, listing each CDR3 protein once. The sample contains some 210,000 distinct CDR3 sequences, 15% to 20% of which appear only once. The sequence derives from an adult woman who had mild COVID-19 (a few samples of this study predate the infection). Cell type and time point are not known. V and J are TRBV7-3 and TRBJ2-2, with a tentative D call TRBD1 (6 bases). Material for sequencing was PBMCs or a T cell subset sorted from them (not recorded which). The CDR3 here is CASSQPQGLRGGELFF. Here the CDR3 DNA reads TGTGCCAGCAGCCAGCCACAGGGCCTTCGCGGCGGGGAGCTGTTTTTT. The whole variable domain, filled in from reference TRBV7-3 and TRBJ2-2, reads GAGVSQTPSNKVTEKGKYVELRCDPISGHTALYWYRQSLGQGPEFLIYFQGTGAADDSGLPNDRFFAVRPEGSVSTLKIQRTERGDSAVYLCASSQPQGLRGGELFFGEGSRLTVL.